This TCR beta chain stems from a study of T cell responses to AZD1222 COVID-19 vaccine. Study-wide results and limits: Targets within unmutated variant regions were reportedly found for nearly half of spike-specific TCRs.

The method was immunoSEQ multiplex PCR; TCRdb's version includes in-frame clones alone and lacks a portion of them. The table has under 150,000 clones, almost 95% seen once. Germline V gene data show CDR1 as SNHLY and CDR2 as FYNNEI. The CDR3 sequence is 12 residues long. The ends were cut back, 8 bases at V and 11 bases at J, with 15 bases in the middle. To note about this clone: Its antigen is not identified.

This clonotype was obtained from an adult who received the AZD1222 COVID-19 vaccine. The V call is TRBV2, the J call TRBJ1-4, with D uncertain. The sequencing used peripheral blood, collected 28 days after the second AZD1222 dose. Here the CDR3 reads CASHSDGDKLFF. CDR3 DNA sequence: TGTGCCAGCCATTCAGACGGGGATAAACTGTTTTTT. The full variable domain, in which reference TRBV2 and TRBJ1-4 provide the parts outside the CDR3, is EPEVTQTPSHQVTQMGQEVILRCVPISNHLYFYWYRQILGQKVEFLVSFYNNEISEKSEIFDDQFSVERPDGSNFTLKIRSTKLEDSAMYFCASHSDGDKLFFGSGTQLSVL.